These 23 T cell receptor beta chains were all obtained from the same sample, sequenced in a study of T cell repertoires in cytomegalovirus infection. TCRdb re-called the reads with MiXCR, one entry per CDR3 protein. The table has around 280,000 distinct CDR3 sequences, approximately 13% seen once. Specimen: PBMCs. These TCRs come from a human donor in good health (CMV status not recorded). Some clones in this sample may be carry-over from other donors' samples.

This clonotype was seen repeatedly, ten times or more. The chain employs TRBV7-9 and TRBJ2-1, with D perhaps matching TRBD1 (6 bases). The ends were cut back, 5 bases at V and 2 bases at J, with 13 bases in the middle. The CDR3 sequence is 15 residues long. The V gene's germline CDR1 is SEHNR and CDR2 FQNEAQ (reference sequence). The CDR3 is CASSIRTAPYNEQFF. CDR3 coding DNA: TGTGCCAGCAGCATTCGGACAGCCCCCTACAATGAGCAGTTCTTC.

This clonotype has just a few counts. The chain recombines TRBV7-2 with TRBJ2-7; TRBD2 matches 7 bases. Unmatched junction bases numbered 5, after V lost 2 bases and J lost 4 bases. Germline V gives CDR1 SGHTA, CDR2 FQGNSA. The CDR3 contains 14 residues. The CDR3 protein is CASSLTERGYEQYF. The CDR3 DNA is TGTGCCAGCAGCTTAACTGAGCGGGGATACGAGCAGTACTTC.

The V call is TRBV19, the J call TRBJ1-3, with D hard to call. Trimming pared 3 bases from V and 2 bases from J, leaving 8 bases between. Germline loops: CDR1 LNHDA, CDR2 SQIVND (reference sequence). This CDR3 region has 14 residues. CDR3 bases: TGTGCCAGTAGTATCGAAAGACCTGGAAACACCATATATTTT. Translating it yields CASSIERPGNTIYF.

This clonotype was counted a few times. This chain uses TRBV12-3 or TRBV12-4 with TRBJ2-6, with D unclear. V was trimmed by 4 bases and J by 2 bases, leaving 6 bases between them. The CDR3 loop spans 14 amino acids. CDR3 sequence reads: CASSSTAGANVLTF. CDR3 sequence (DNA): TGTGCCAGCAGTTCTACAGCTGGGGCCAACGTCCTGACTTTC.

This clonotype appeared a few times. V and J are TRBV6-2 or TRBV6-3 and TRBJ2-7; D is undetermined. Germline V gives CDR1 MNHEY, CDR2 SVGEGT. The CDR3 extends over 14 amino acids. V was pared by 4 bases and J by 2 bases, with 12 bases between. The CDR3 loop is CASSFLLAPYEQYF. The CDR3 region has the DNA TGTGCCAGCAGTTTCCTTCTGGCGCCCTACGAGCAGTACTTC.

At least ten counts were recorded for this clonotype. The rearrangement uses TRBV29-1 and TRBJ2-3; D ambiguous. Germline V CDR1 and CDR2: SQVTM, ANQGSEA. V was trimmed by 4 bases and J by 5 bases, leaving 7 bases between them. The CDR3 covers 11 residues. The CDR3 DNA sequence: TGCAGCGTTGGCCACTTAGATACGCAGTATTTT. Residues: CSVGHLDTQYF.

The rearrangement links TRBV28 to TRBJ1-2; perhaps TRBD1 as D (5 bases). CDR1 MDHEN and CDR2 SYDVKM come from the germline V gene. This CDR3 is built from 13 residues. Trimming removed 4 bases at V and 8 bases at J, with 14 bases between. The CDR3 region has the DNA TGTGCCAGCAGTTCGCAGGGTGCTAACGGCTACACCTTC. It specifies CASSSQGANGYTF.

This clonotype was counted ten times or more. The chain is built from TRBV20-1 and TRBJ2-7, with D unclear. CDR1 and CDR2 (germline): DFQATT, SNEGSKA (reference sequence). The V and J ends lost 1 base and 2 bases respectively, with 9 bases between them. The CDR3 runs to 13 residues. In DNA, the CDR3 is TGCAGTGCTAGAGGGGGAAATCCCTACGAGCAGTACTTC. Translated: CSARGGNPYEQYF.

The table lists this clonotype with many counts. The chain employs TRBV7-9 and TRBJ2-5; 9 bases align to TRBD2. Trimming cost V 0 bases and J 9 bases; bases outside gene matches: 8. The CDR3 runs to 15 residues. Germline V gene lookup returns CDR1 SEHNR and CDR2 FQNEAQ (reference sequence). CDR3 DNA sequence: TGTGCCAGCAGCTTAGCGCGGGCTAGCGGGGAGGCCCAGTACTTC. This sequence encodes CASSLARASGEAQYF.

This clonotype was seen repeatedly, ten times or more. The chain employs TRBV7-2 and TRBJ2-7; 8 nucleotides agree with TRBD2. Trimming cost V 2 bases and J 0 bases; bases outside gene matches: 3. This CDR3 region has 15 residues. Germline lookup yields CDR1 SGHTA and CDR2 FQGNSA. The CDR3 DNA reads as TGTGCCAGCAGCTTATTAGCGGGATCCTCCTACGAGCAGTACTTC. Its translation: CASSLLAGSSYEQYF.

This clonotype has ten or more counts. The chain uses TRBV7-6 and TRBJ2-1, with D tentatively TRBD1 (6 bases). V was pared by 0 bases and J by 7 bases, with 7 bases between. The CDR3 runs to 13 residues. Germline V CDR1 and CDR2: SGHVS, FNYEAQ. CDR3 DNA sequence: TGTGCCAGCAGCTTAGCGCAGGGGAATGAGCAGTTCTTC. Protein: CASSLAQGNEQFF. The whole variable domain, remainder taken from reference TRBV7-6 and TRBJ2-1, is GAGVSQSPRYKVTKRGQDVALRCDPISGHVSLYWYRQALGQGPEFLTYFNYEAQQDKSGLPNDRFSAERPEGSISTLTIQRTEQRDSAMYRCASSLAQGNEQFFGPGTRLTVL.

This rearrangement joins TRBV2 to TRBJ2-1; D unclear. This CDR3 region has 11 residues. Germline CDR1 is SNHLY and CDR2 is FYNNEI. Trimming took off 7 bases at V and 6 bases at J, with 7 bases between the two ends. The CDR3 DNA sequence: TGTGCCAGCACCATGCTCAATGAGCAGTTCTTC. Its translation is CASTMLNEQFF.

This clonotype has a count of ten or more. V usage is TRBV7-2 and J usage is TRBJ2-5; 11 nucleotides line up with TRBD2. The V and J ends lost 2 bases and 1 base, in that order; junction bases with no gene match: 3. Per germline, CDR1 SGHTA and CDR2 FQGNSA. The CDR3 spans 16 residues. This chain's CDR3 is CASSLTSGGVQETQYF. The CDR3 DNA reads TGTGCCAGCAGCTTAACTAGCGGGGGAGTCCAAGAGACCCAGTACTTC.

This clonotype was counted many times. The V and J genes are TRBV7-3 and TRBJ2-2, with D perhaps given as TRBD1 or TRBD2 (5 bases each). Between the trimmed V and J ends, which lost 3 bases and 0 bases, there was a span of 11 bases. Germline loops: CDR1 SGHTA, CDR2 FQGTGA. The CDR3 is 16 amino acids. CDR3 nucleotide sequence: TGTGCCAGCAGCTTCCGGGACGGAACGAACACCGGGGAGCTGTTTTTT. Its protein is CASSFRDGTNTGELFF. The entire variable domain, with the rest obtained from reference TRBV7-3 and TRBJ2-2, is as follows: GAGVSQTPSNKVTEKGKYVELRCDPISGHTALYWYRQSLGQGPEFLIYFQGTGAADDSGLPNDRFFAVRPEGSVSTLKIQRTERGDSAVYLCASSFRDGTNTGELFFGEGSRLTVL.

About this clonotype itself: Possible read error: a much larger clone is one base away. The chain has TRBV28 and TRBJ1-6; D possibly corresponds to TRBD1 (6 bases). Trimming removed 7 bases from V and 9 bases from J, with 10 bases in between. Germline loops: CDR1 MDHEN, CDR2 SYDVKM. The CDR3 is 12 amino acids. CDR3 coding DNA: TGTGCCAGCACTTCAGGGGTTTCACCCCTCCACTTT. Its translation is CASTSGVSPLHF.

This clonotype appeared a few times. The chain uses TRBV5-4 and TRBJ2-1; D might be TRBD1 or TRBD2, each matching 5 bases. The V and J ends lost 7 bases and 8 bases respectively, with 22 bases between them. The CDR3 extends over 15 amino acids. Germline V gene lookup returns CDR1 SGHNT and CDR2 YYREEE (reference sequence). The CDR3 protein is CASHARGEQRDEQFF. The CDR3 region has the DNA TGTGCCAGCCATGCGAGGGGTGAACAGAGGGATGAGCAGTTCTTC. The variable domain in full, with the rest retrieved from reference TRBV5-4 and TRBJ2-1, is ETGVTQSPTHLIKTRGQQVTLRCSSQSGHNTVSWYQQALGQGPQFIFQYYREEENGRGNFPPRFSGLQFPNYSSELNVNALELDDSALYLCASHARGEQRDEQFFGPGTRLTVL.

This chain links TRBV19 with TRBJ2-5; 9 bases are shared with TRBD2. The CDR3 length is 14 residues. Germline CDR1 LNHDA, CDR2 SQIVND (reference sequence). V dropped 10 bases and J dropped 3; count of bases not matched to a gene: 9. The CDR3: CATSAGGGEETQYF. The DNA of the CDR3 is TGTGCCACCTCAGCGGGAGGTGGGGAAGAGACCCAGTACTTC. Together with reference TRBV19 and TRBJ2-5, the CDR3 gives the full variable domain: DGGITQSPKYLFRKEGQNVTLSCEQNLNHDAMYWYRQDPGQGLRLIYYSQIVNDFQKGDIAEGYSVSREKKESFPLTVTSAQKNPTAFYLCATSAGGGEETQYFGPGTRLLVL.

V is TRBV29-1 and J is TRBJ1-3; D call uncertain. Trimming removed 4 bases from V and 0 bases from J, with 4 bases in between. The CDR3 loop spans 12 amino acids. The germline V gene encodes CDR1 SQVTM and CDR2 ANQGSEA. The CDR3 spells CSVVYSGNTIYF. CDR3 DNA: TGCAGCGTTGTATACTCTGGAAACACCATATATTTT.

This clonotype appeared many times. The chain carries TRBV7-8 and TRBJ1-3; 7 nucleotides line up with TRBD1. Germline CDR1 reads SGHVS; CDR2 reads FQNEAQ. The J segment lost 0 bases and the V segment lost 5 bases, leaving 10 bases of the junction unmatched. This CDR3 comprises 17 residues. DNA of the CDR3: TGTGCCAGCAGCGATCGGGACAGACTAATCTCTGGAAACACCATATATTTT. This codes for CASSDRDRLISGNTIYF.

This clonotype was detected a few times. The rearrangement joins TRBV10-1 to TRBJ2-1; TRBD1 matches at 8 bases. V shed 3 bases and J 9 bases; nucleotides not matched to a gene: 4. The CDR3 covers 13 residues. Germline V gene sequence: CDR1 WNHNN, CDR2 SYGVQD (reference sequence). The CDR3 sequence is CASSEIQGGEQFF. DNA of the CDR3: TGCGCCAGCAGTGAAATACAGGGGGGTGAGCAGTTCTTC.

Many counts were recorded for this clonotype. The chain combines TRBV7-9 with TRBJ1-1; TRBD1 matches at 7 bases. J lost 7 bases, V lost 3 bases, and 8 bases had no gene match. The germline CDR1 and CDR2 sequences are SEHNR and FQNEAQ (reference sequence). The CDR3 covers 14 residues. The CDR3 region has the DNA TGTGCCAGCAGCTTGGTTCCCGGGACAGTTGAAGCTTTCTTT. Translated, it gives CASSLVPGTVEAFF. Full variable domain (missing parts from reference TRBV7-9 and TRBJ1-1): DTGVSQNPRHKITKRGQNVTFRCDPISEHNRLYWYRQTLGQGPEFLTYFQNEAQLEKSRLLSDRFSAERPKGSFSTLEIQRTEQGDSAMYLCASSLVPGTVEAFFGQGTRLTVV.

This chain joins TRBV29-1 and TRBJ2-7; 7 bases map to TRBD2. V shed 7 bases, J shed 6 bases, and the junction held 12 bases outside the gene matches. The CDR3 has 13 residues. Germline V lookup: CDR1 SQVTM, CDR2 ANQGSEA. CDR3 bases: TGCAGCGGTCGTGGCGGGAGAAACGCCGAGCAGTACTTC. Its translation: CSGRGGRNAEQYF.

A few counts support this clonotype. This chain uses TRBV7-6 with TRBJ1-1; no reliable D call. The V gene's germline CDR1 is SGHVS and CDR2 FNYEAQ. Trimming left V 4 bases short and J 1 base short, with 16 bases between. This CDR3 region has 16 residues. The CDR3, as DNA: TGTGCCAGCAGCTCAAACCGACGGATGACGAACACTGAAGCTTTCTTT. This encodes CASSSNRRMTNTEAFF.